The 20 T cell receptor beta chains below were found in one sample sequenced in a study of T cells after posttransplantation cyclophosphamide. Assay used: immunoSEQ multiplex PCR; TCRdb lists only in-frame clones, some missing. Counted here are fewer than 20,000 clones, 85% to 95% occurring once; the ten biggest clones make up approximately 0.53%. Cyclophosphamide on days +3 and +4 followed busulfan-fludarabine conditioning and a marrow graft. Sequences were derived from CD4+ T cells sorted from blood, sampled after allogeneic stem cell transplant with posttransplant cyclophosphamide. Receptor source: a male patient between 55 and 70 years old who received an allogeneic stem cell transplant from a related donor and was CMV-positive. Some T cells may be transferred from the graft donor.

The CDR3 sequence: CASSLGQALFETQYF. The CDR3 nucleotides read TGTGCCAGCAGCTTAGGACAGGCCCTGTTTGAGACCCAGTACTTC. V and J are TRBV11-2 and TRBJ2-5, with a weak D call TRBD1 (6 bases). The V end was cut by 1 base, the J end by 5 bases, with 14 bases between. CDR1 and CDR2 from the germline V gene are SGHAT and FQNNGV. The CDR3 is made up of 15 amino acids.

This rearrangement joins TRBV7-2 to TRBJ1-1; TRBD1 aligns across 10 bases. This CDR3 comprises 15 residues. Germline V gene data show CDR1 as SGHTA and CDR2 as FQGNSA. Losses at the gene ends were 5 bases for V and 6 bases for J; bases not matched to a gene: 9. For the CDR3, the DNA is TGTGCCAGCAGCCGGACAGGGGGTTTAATCGCTGAAGCTTTCTTT. Translated, it gives CASSRTGGLIAEAFF. Drawing the rest from reference TRBV7-2 and TRBJ1-1, the complete variable domain is GAGVSQSPSNKVTEKGKDVELRCDPISGHTALYWYRQSLGQGLEFLIYFQGNSAPDKSGLPSDRFSAERTGGSVSTLTIQRTQQEDSAVYLCASSRTGGLIAEAFFGQGTRLTVV.

Only one count was recorded for this clone. The CDR3 region is CASSLVGGVGNQPQHF. CDR3 DNA sequence: TGTGCCAGCAGCTTGGTGGGAGGGGTGGGCAATCAGCCCCAGCATTTT. V gene TRBV5-5 combines with J gene TRBJ1-5; D may be TRBD1 (5 bases). The CDR3 has 16 amino acids. Trimming shortened V by 0 bases and J by 2 bases, and 12 bases separated the two germline ends. CDR1 and CDR2 (germline): SGHKS, YYEKEE (reference sequence).

This rearrangement joins TRBV7-2 to TRBJ2-1, with 7 bases aligning to TRBD2. V was clipped by 7 bases and J by 8 bases; unmatched bases: 8. CDR1 and CDR2 from the germline V gene are SGHTA and FQGNSA. This CDR3 spans 13 amino acids. The chain's CDR3 is CASKSGGVDEQFF. The CDR3 nucleotides read TGTGCCAGCAAGTCTGGGGGGGTGGATGAGCAGTTCTTC.

The rearrangement joins TRBV5-1 to TRBJ1-1; no clear D. This CDR3 has 15 residues. Germline loops: CDR1 SGHRS, CDR2 YFSETQ. With 4 bases removed from V and 1 base from J, the gap between germline ends came to 14 bases. DNA of the CDR3: TGCGCCAGCAGCCCGGCGGCCTATACGAACACTGAAGCTTTCTTT. It is translated as CASSPAAYTNTEAFF. Together with reference TRBV5-1 and TRBJ1-1, the CDR3 gives the full variable domain: KAGVTQTPRYLIKTRGQQVTLSCSPISGHRSVSWYQQTPGQGLQFLFEYFSETQRNKGNFPGRFSGRQFSNSRSEMNVSTLELGDSALYLCASSPAAYTNTEAFFGQGTRLTVV.

The chain links TRBV11-3 to TRBJ2-1; 14 bases match TRBD2. The ends lost 3 bases at V and 9 bases at J; junction bases unmatched: 10. The CDR3 has 17 amino acids. From germline, CDR1 is SGHNT and CDR2 YENEEA. The CDR3 sequence is CASSFRGTSGGWAEQFF. DNA for the CDR3: TGTGCCAGCAGCTTCCGAGGGACTAGCGGGGGATGGGCTGAGCAGTTCTTC.

The chain combines TRBV2 with TRBJ1-1; D is unresolved. V lost 8 bases, J lost 1 base, and 14 bases lay in between. The CDR3 consists of 14 residues. In germline, CDR1 is SNHLY, CDR2 FYNNEI. The CDR3 DNA sequence: TGTGCCAGCCGTACCCAAGCTTCGAACACTGAAGCTTTCTTT. It translates to CASRTQASNTEAFF.

V is TRBV6-5 and J is TRBJ2-3, with 7 positions matching TRBD2. Unmatched junction bases numbered 5, after V lost 1 base and J lost 1 base. The germline V gene has CDR1 MNHEY and CDR2 SVGAGI. This CDR3 region has 16 residues. The CDR3 DNA reads TGTGCCAGCAGTTACTTGTCCAGCGGGGGCACAGATACGCAGTATTTT. Amino acids: CASSYLSSGGTDTQYF.

This clone was seen only once. This chain links TRBV15 with TRBJ2-7; no definite D call. The CDR3 length is 15 residues. V was shortened by 0 bases and J by 2 bases, with 11 bases between the two germline ends. The V gene's germline CDR1 is LNHNV and CDR2 YYDKDF (reference sequence). The CDR3 DNA follows: TGTGCCACCAGCAGAGAATCCTACGCGGCCTACGAGCAGTACTTC. Translating gives CATSRESYAAYEQYF.

The gene calls are TRBV7-2 and TRBJ1-5; 7 bases agree with TRBD1. V gave up 4 bases and J gave up 2 bases; unmatched junction bases: 5. Germline V gene sequence: CDR1 SGHTA, CDR2 FQGNSA. The CDR3 totals 15 residues. The CDR3 reads CASSSRDRGNQPQHF. For the CDR3, the DNA is TGTGCCAGCAGCTCCCGGGACAGAGGCAATCAGCCCCAGCATTTT.

This clone has a single count. The J gene is TRBJ2-7, the V gene TRBV5-1, with 8 bases matching TRBD1. The J segment lost 6 bases and the V segment lost 4 bases, leaving 9 bases of the junction unmatched. There are 14 residues in the CDR3. CDR1 is SGHRS and CDR2 is YFSETQ in the germline V gene. CDR3 DNA: TGCGCCAGCAGCGACCGGGACAGGTTAGGCGAGCAGTACTTC. Amino acids: CASSDRDRLGEQYF.

The V and J genes are TRBV19 and TRBJ2-2; 7 bases are shared with TRBD2. The CDR3 consists of 16 residues. Germline CDR1 is LNHDA and CDR2 is SQIVND (reference sequence). The ends lost 6 bases at V and 7 bases at J; junction bases unmatched: 14. The CDR3 DNA reads TGTGCCAGTAGCCCCCTTTTCGCGGGGGATAGCGGGGAGCTGTTTTTT. Translating it yields CASSPLFAGDSGELFF.

This rearrangement joins TRBV7-2 to TRBJ2-3, with a tentative D call TRBD1 (6 bases). The CDR3 has 13 residues. V was pared by 5 bases and J by 3 bases, with 9 bases between. The germline V gene encodes CDR1 SGHTA and CDR2 FQGNSA. This CDR3 is CASSRGQTDTQYF. The CDR3 DNA reads as TGTGCCAGCAGCCGCGGACAGACAGATACGCAGTATTTT.

The sample holds one count of this clone. The DNA for the CDR3 is TGTGCCAGCAGAACAGGGGGGGGAGAGACCCAGTACTTC. Translating gives CASRTGGGETQYF. V usage is TRBV2 and J usage is TRBJ2-5; D perhaps matches TRBD1 (8 bases). Germline CDR1 is SNHLY and CDR2 is FYNNEI. Trimming took 6 bases from V and 4 from J, leaving 12 bases between them. CDR3 length: 13 residues.

V is TRBV28 and J is TRBJ2-7; 8 bases map to TRBD1. Germline assignment: CDR1 MDHEN and CDR2 SYDVKM. The CDR3 covers 13 residues. Trimming cost V 7 bases and J 6 bases; bases outside gene matches: 8. CDR3 residues: CASTAGQGGEQYF. CDR3 nucleotide sequence: TGTGCCAGCACCGCTGGACAGGGTGGCGAGCAGTACTTC.

V gene TRBV6-5 combines with J gene TRBJ1-2; the match to TRBD1 covers 9 bases. Trimming at V came to 5 bases and at J to 8 bases, leaving 6 bases not matched to a gene. Germline loops: CDR1 MNHEY, CDR2 SVGAGI. The CDR3 runs 13 residues. CDR3 sequence (DNA): TGTGCCAGCAGTCCAGGACAGGGGAGAGGCTACACCTTC. Protein: CASSPGQGRGYTF.

The J gene is TRBJ2-7, the V gene TRBV7-9, with TRBD1 matching over 7 bases. This CDR3 has 13 amino acids. The junction had 6 bases not matched to a gene; V was cut back by 8 bases and J by 2 bases. Germline V gene lookup returns CDR1 SEHNR and CDR2 FQNEAQ (reference sequence). CDR3 in DNA: TGTGCCAGCGGGAAACAGGGGACCTACGAGCAGTACTTC. The encoded protein is CASGKQGTYEQYF.

V usage is TRBV6-5 and J usage is TRBJ1-6; 12 nucleotides agree with TRBD1. This CDR3 region has 15 residues. Per the germline V gene, CDR1 is MNHEY and CDR2 is SVGAGI. V lost 6 bases to trimming and J lost 9 bases; unmatched junction nucleotides: 6. This CDR3 is CASRGQGARSSPLHF. The CDR3 DNA reads as TGTGCCAGCAGGGGACAGGGGGCGCGGAGTTCACCCCTCCACTTT.

This clone came up a few times. The CDR3 sequence: CASSRDRVSYEQYF. The CDR3 coding sequence is TGTGCCAGCAGCCGGGACAGGGTCTCCTACGAGCAGTACTTC. The chain carries TRBV7-2 and TRBJ2-7; TRBD1 matches 9 bases. V lost 5 bases and J lost 0; bases outside the gene matches: 2. CDR1 SGHTA and CDR2 FQGNSA come from the germline V gene. The CDR3 length is 14 residues. Together with reference TRBV7-2 and TRBJ2-7, the CDR3 gives the full variable domain: GAGVSQSPSNKVTEKGKDVELRCDPISGHTALYWYRQSLGQGLEFLIYFQGNSAPDKSGLPSDRFSAERTGGSVSTLTIQRTQQEDSAVYLCASSRDRVSYEQYFGPGTRLTVT.

The count of this clone is one. V gene TRBV18 combines with J gene TRBJ2-2; D uncertain. The CDR3 length is 14 residues. Germline V gene sequence: CDR1 KGHSH, CDR2 LQKENI. Deletions cut 2 bases from V and 5 bases from J, with 9 bases between. CDR3 nucleotides: TGTGCCAGCTCACCAACGGGTGAGACCGGGGAGCTGTTTTTT. The encoded protein is CASSPTGETGELFF.